These T cell receptor beta chains were read from a single sample in a study of cytomegalovirus exposure and HLA in healthy donors. Assay: immunoSEQ multiplex PCR; the TCRdb copy retains only in-frame clones and omits some. This sample carries around 100,000 clones, approximately 79% of them seen once, and the ten largest clones take over 15%. Material: PBMCs. The origin of the receptors is a woman aged 60 to 75 in good health and CMV-seropositive. The CDR3 runs from the conserved cysteine through the conserved F or W. D genes are given only for firm matches. Size is omitted from some rows. Given values are once, few, many or a class for expanded clones.

j_call clone_size v_call d_call cdr3_nt cdr3_aa
TRBJ1-1 once TRBV7-9 - TGTGCCAGCAGCTTAGTATCTGTTAACACTGAAGCTTTCTTT CASSLVSVNTEAFF
TRBJ2-2 once TRBV12-5 - TGTGCTAGTGGTTTGAACACAGGGAGCCGGGAGCTGTTTTTT CASGLNTGSRELFF
TRBJ2-2 - TRBV6-5 TRBD2 TGTGCCAGCGGGGAGCGGGAGGGCCGGGAGCTGTTTTTT CASGEREGRELFF
TRBJ2-7 few TRBV14 - TGTGCCAGCAGCCAAGGTTTGGGACTCTACGAGCAGTACTTC CASSQGLGLYEQYF
TRBJ1-4 - TRBV19 - TGTGCCAGTAGTAATACAGGTTGGGGAGAAAAACTGTTTTTT CASSNTGWGEKLFF
TRBJ2-7 - TRBV21-1 - TGTGCCAGCAGCAAAGGAACGCCTAGCGGTTGCTACGAGCAGTACTTC CASSKGTPSGCYEQYF
TRBJ1-5 - TRBV2 - TGTGCCAGCAGTCCCGTCGACAGCCCTGGCAATCAGCCCCAGCATTTT CASSPVDSPGNQPQHF
TRBJ2-7 - TRBV18 TRBD2 TGTGCCAGCTCACGGGGGACTAGCGGGACTAACGAGCAGTACTTC CASSRGTSGTNEQYF
TRBJ1-1 - TRBV6-5 - TGTGCCAGCAGTGAGGTCACCGGGAACACTGAAGCTTTCTTT CASSEVTGNTEAFF
TRBJ2-1 - TRBV13 TRBD2 TGTGCCAGCAGCCTGACTAGCGGGAGGCCCTTGGATGAGCAGTTCTTC CASSLTSGRPLDEQFF
TRBJ2-3 once TRBV15 TRBD2 TGTGCCACCAGCAGTAGCGGGACCTTAATCACAGATACGCAGTATTTT CATSSSGTLITDTQYF
TRBJ1-4 few TRBV30 - TGTGCCTGGAGTGCTGTCAAGGCGGTGTTGTTTTTT CAWSAVKAVLFF
TRBJ2-7 - TRBV7-2 - TGTGCCAGCAGCTTACCCCCTGCTAGCGTGCAGTACTTC CASSLPPASVQYF
TRBJ1-2 - TRBV7-2 - TGTGCCAGCAGCCCCTACCAGGGAGGAGTCTATGGCTACACCTTC CASSPYQGGVYGYTF
TRBJ1-1 - TRBV27 - TGTGCCAGCAGTTTATCGGCAGGGGTTGCCCGGGCTTTCTTT CASSLSAGVARAFF
TRBJ1-5 - TRBV5-4 TRBD1 TGTGCCAGCAGTCTGGGGACAGGCCACAATCAGCCCCAGCATTTT CASSLGTGHNQPQHF
TRBJ2-5 - TRBV5-4 TRBD1 TGTGCCAGCAGCTTGGGCAGGGGGCGCGATGGGGAGACCCAGTACTTC CASSLGRGRDGETQYF
TRBJ2-7 once TRBV6-6 - TGTGCCTCAAGACTAGACTACGAGCAGTACTTC CASRLDYEQYF
TRBJ2-7 - TRBV10-1 - TGCGCCAGCAGTGATGCGGCAGCCGGGTGGTACTTC CASSDAAAGWYF
TRBJ2-7 - TRBV11-2 TRBD1 TGTGCCAGCAGCTTAGGGACAGGGATCTACGAGCAGTACTTC CASSLGTGIYEQYF
TRBJ1-5 few TRBV28 - TGTGCCAGCAGTACTACCAGGGGTCAGCCCCAGCATTTT CASSTTRGQPQHF
TRBJ1-4 - TRBV20-1 - TGCAGTGCGGGACGGGGGGAAAAACTGTTTTTT CSAGRGEKLFF
TRBJ2-7 - TRBV7-9 - TGTGCCAGCAGCCCTAGTCGGGTAGGAGCGGGCGAGCAGTACTTC CASSPSRVGAGEQYF
TRBJ2-7 - TRBV9 TRBD1 TGTGCCAGCAGCAGTGGGACAGATAACTACGAGCAGTACTTC CASSSGTDNYEQYF
TRBJ1-1 - TRBV6-1 - TGTGCCAGCAGTGAACAAAACACTGAAGCTTTCTTT CASSEQNTEAFF
TRBJ2-7 - TRBV28 TRBD2 TGTGCCAGCAGGTTACTAGCGGGATACTACGAGCAGTACTTC CASRLLAGYYEQYF
TRBJ1-4 - TRBV28 - TGTGCCAGCAGTGTACCGGGACAAGGGAATGAAAAACTGTTTTTT CASSVPGQGNEKLFF
TRBJ2-2 - TRBV19 - TGTGCCAGCAGGGAGAACACCGGGGAGCTGTTTTTT CASRENTGELFF
TRBJ1-1 - TRBV29-1 - TGCAGCGTTGAAGTCGGGGGGGGAGGCACTGAAGCTTTCTTT CSVEVGGGGTEAFF
TRBJ1-1 - TRBV9 - TGTGCCAGCAGCGTTCAGGGATACGGTGAAGCTTTCTTT CASSVQGYGEAFF
TRBJ2-2 - TRBV10-2 TRBD2 TGCGCCAGCAGTGAGTCAAATCTAGCGGGAGGGCTCAGAGCGAACACCGGGGAGCTGTTTTTT CASSESNLAGGLRANTGELFF
TRBJ2-2 - TRBV6-1 - TGTGCCAGCAGTCCCGGGTTCCACCCCGGGGAGCTGTTTTTT CASSPGFHPGELFF
TRBJ2-5 - TRBV5-6 TRBD2 TGTGCCGGTAGCGGGAGGAATCAAGAGACCCAGTACTTC CAGSGRNQETQYF
TRBJ2-7 - TRBV7-3 - TGTGCCAGCAGCTTAACGTATGGGCCCTACGAGCAGTACTTC CASSLTYGPYEQYF
TRBJ2-5 - TRBV2 TRBD2 TGTGCCAGCAGGTTAGCGGGAGTATACGTAGAGACCCAGTACTTC CASRLAGVYVETQYF
TRBJ2-3 few TRBV29-1 - TGCAGCGTTCGACAGAGCACCTTGACAGATACGCAGTATTTT CSVRQSTLTDTQYF
TRBJ2-1 - TRBV9 - TGTGCCAGCAGCGGAGGGGCGGGGAGCTCCTACAATGAGCAGTTCTTC CASSGGAGSSYNEQFF
TRBJ1-1 - TRBV10-1 TRBD1 TGCGCCAGCAGTGAGTCTTCGGACAGGGGAGAAGCTTTCTTT CASSESSDRGEAFF
TRBJ2-7 - TRBV27 - TGTGCCAGCAGGGCGGGAAACTCCTACGAGCAGTACTTC CASRAGNSYEQYF
TRBJ2-1 - TRBV19 - TGTGCCAGTAAGTTAACAGGTCTGCACAATGAGCAGTTCTTC CASKLTGLHNEQFF
TRBJ1-5 - TRBV10-3 TRBD1 TGTGCCATCAGTGAGTCGTTTGGACAGGGGAATCAGCCCCAGCATTTT CAISESFGQGNQPQHF
TRBJ1-3 - TRBV9 TRBD1 TGTGCCAGCAGCGCACGGGACAGTGGAAACACCATATATTTT CASSARDSGNTIYF
TRBJ1-5 - TRBV7-9 - TGTGCCAGCAGCTTGGCGGGGGGGGGCACAACCAATCAGCCCCAGCATTTT CASSLAGGGTTNQPQHF
TRBJ2-6 - TRBV7-9 TRBD1 TGTGCCAGCAGCTCGGGACAGTACTCTGGGGCCAACGTCCTGACTTTC CASSSGQYSGANVLTF
TRBJ1-2 - TRBV19 TRBD1 TGTGCCAGTAGTGCGGACAGGGGGTACTATGGCTACACCTTC CASSADRGYYGYTF
TRBJ1-5 few TRBV7-9 - TGTGCCAGCAGCTCCCAAAATCAGCCCCAGCATTTT CASSSQNQPQHF
TRBJ2-7 - TRBV19 TRBD2 TGTGCCAGTAGTATAGTGGGCGGGAGCAGAAGCGAGCAGTACTTC CASSIVGGSRSEQYF
TRBJ2-7 - TRBV5-4 - TGTGCCAGCAGCTGGTCTCCGGGACAAGGGCGCTACGAGCAGTACTTC CASSWSPGQGRYEQYF
TRBJ2-7 - TRBV5-1 TRBD1 TGCGCCAGCAGCTTCCCGGGACAGGGGGTTTACGAGCAGTACTTC CASSFPGQGVYEQYF